The subject of this entry is one T cell receptor (beta chain). Antigen unknown. The junction had 7 bases not matched to a gene; V was cut back by 7 bases and J by 2 bases. This CDR3 contains 14 residues. Germline CDR1 and CDR2: SQVTM and ANQGSEA. Sequencing was performed with immunoSEQ multiplex PCR; in TCRdb, only in-frame clones are kept and a portion is missing. Found here are 200,000 to 300,000 clones, about 90% of them singletons; the top ten hold less than 1.5%. This entry comes from a study of cytomegalovirus exposure and HLA in healthy donors. Study summary: The roughly 110 validation repertoires were produced on the same platform as the roughly 660 repertoires of the first cohort. This was reported in a later analysis.

Study-level points and caveats: While the bulk of TCR sequences proved rare, some public TCRs turned up in many donors. A classifier reportedly called cytomegalovirus status with high sensitivity and specificity. Specificity for CMV antigens was confirmed in vitro for a few of the CMV-associated chains.

Source material: PBMCs. The chain employs TRBV29-1 and TRBJ1-1, with 10 bases aligning to TRBD1. The clonotype originates from a woman aged 30 to 39 in good health and CMV-seropositive. This chain's CDR3 is CSALTGGENTEAFF. CDR3 nucleotides: TGCAGCGCCTTGACAGGGGGCGAAAACACTGAAGCTTTCTTT.